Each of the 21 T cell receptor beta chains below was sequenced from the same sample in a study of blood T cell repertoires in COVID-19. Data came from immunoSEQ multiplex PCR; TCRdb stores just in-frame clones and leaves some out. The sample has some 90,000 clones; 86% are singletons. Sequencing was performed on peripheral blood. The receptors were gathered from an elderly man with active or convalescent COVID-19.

The CDR3 bases are TGTGCCAGCAGCGTAGTGTTCGGGAACTCCTACGAGCAGTACTTC. Translating it yields CASSVVFGNSYEQYF. This sequence joins TRBV9 and TRBJ2-7; D is perhaps TRBD2 (5 bases). CDR1 and CDR2 (germline): SGDLS, YYNGEE. The CDR3 length is 15 residues. V gave up 0 bases and J gave up 0 bases, with 10 bases separating them.

In DNA, the CDR3 is TGTGCCAGTAGTATATGGGGGGGACAGGGGATCACAGATACGCAGTATTTT. As protein: CASSIWGGQGITDTQYF. V is TRBV19 and J is TRBJ2-3, with 10 bases lining up with TRBD1. Germline CDR1 LNHDA, CDR2 SQIVND (reference sequence). V gave up 2 bases and J gave up 2 bases; unmatched junction bases: 7. This CDR3 region has 17 residues.

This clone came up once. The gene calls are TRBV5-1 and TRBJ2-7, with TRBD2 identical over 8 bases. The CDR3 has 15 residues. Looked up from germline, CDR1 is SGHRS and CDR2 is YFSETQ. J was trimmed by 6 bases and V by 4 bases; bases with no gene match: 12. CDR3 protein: CASSQTSGGLGEQYF. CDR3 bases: TGCGCCAGCAGCCAAACGAGCGGGGGCCTGGGCGAGCAGTACTTC.

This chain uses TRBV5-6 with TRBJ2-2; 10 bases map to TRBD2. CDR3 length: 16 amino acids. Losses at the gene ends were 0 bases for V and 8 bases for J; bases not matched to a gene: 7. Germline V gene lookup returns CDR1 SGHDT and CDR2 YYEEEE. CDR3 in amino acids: CASSLDLAGVSGELFF. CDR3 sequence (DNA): TGTGCCAGCAGCTTGGATCTAGCGGGAGTATCTGGGGAGCTGTTTTTT.

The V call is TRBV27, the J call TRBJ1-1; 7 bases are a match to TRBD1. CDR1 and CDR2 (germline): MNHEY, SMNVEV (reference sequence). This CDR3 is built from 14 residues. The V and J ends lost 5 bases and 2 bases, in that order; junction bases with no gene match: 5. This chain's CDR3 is CASSLTGVNTEAFF. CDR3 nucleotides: TGTGCCAGCAGTCTAACAGGGGTAAACACTGAAGCTTTCTTT.

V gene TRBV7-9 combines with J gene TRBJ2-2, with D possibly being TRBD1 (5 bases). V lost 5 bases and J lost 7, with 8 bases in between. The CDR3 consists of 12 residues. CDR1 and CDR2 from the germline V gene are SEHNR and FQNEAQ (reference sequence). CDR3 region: CASSVRVGELFF. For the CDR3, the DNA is TGTGCCAGCAGCGTCAGGGTCGGGGAGCTGTTTTTT. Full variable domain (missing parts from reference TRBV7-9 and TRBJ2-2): DTGVSQNPRHKITKRGQNVTFRCDPISEHNRLYWYRQTLGQGPEFLTYFQNEAQLEKSRLLSDRFSAERPKGSFSTLEIQRTEQGDSAMYLCASSVRVGELFFGEGSRLTVL.

The DNA of the CDR3 is TGTGCCAGCAGCCGAAAAAGAGCAGGCGCAGGGAATTCACCCCTCCACTTT. Its translation: CASSRKRAGAGNSPLHF. The chain uses TRBV3-1 (or the pseudogene TRBV3-2) and TRBJ1-6, with D tentatively TRBD1 (5 bases). Germline lookup yields CDR1 LGHDT and CDR2 YNNKEL (reference sequence). The length of the CDR3 is 17 residues. Deletions cut 4 bases from V and 7 bases from J, with 20 bases between.

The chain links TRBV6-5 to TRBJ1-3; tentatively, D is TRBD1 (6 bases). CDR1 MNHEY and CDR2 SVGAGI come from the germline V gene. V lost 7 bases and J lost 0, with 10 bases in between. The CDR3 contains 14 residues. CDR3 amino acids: CASIRGSSGNTIYF. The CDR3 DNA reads TGTGCCAGCATCAGGGGCAGCTCTGGAAACACCATATATTTT.

The CDR3 DNA reads TGTGCCAGCAGCTTAATGTCGGTTGCTAGCGGTAGCACAGATACGCAGTATTTT. It specifies CASSLMSVASGSTDTQYF. The chain employs TRBV7-2 and TRBJ2-3; 7 positions agree with TRBD2. Germline CDR1 SGHTA, CDR2 FQGNSA. V gave up 2 bases and J gave up 0 bases; unmatched junction bases: 11. The CDR3 totals 18 residues.

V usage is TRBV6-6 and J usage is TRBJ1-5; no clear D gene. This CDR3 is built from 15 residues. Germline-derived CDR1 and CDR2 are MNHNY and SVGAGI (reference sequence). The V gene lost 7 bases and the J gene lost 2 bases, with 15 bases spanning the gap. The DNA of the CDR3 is TGTGCCAGCAACATGGGAGGGATGGGCAATCAGCCCCAGCATTTT. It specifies CASNMGGMGNQPQHF.

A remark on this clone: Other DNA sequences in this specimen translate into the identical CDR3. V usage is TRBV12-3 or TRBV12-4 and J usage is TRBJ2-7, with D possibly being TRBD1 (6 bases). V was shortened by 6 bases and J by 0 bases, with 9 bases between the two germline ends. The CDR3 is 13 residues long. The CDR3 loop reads CASRMDSSYEQYF. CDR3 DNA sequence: TGTGCCAGCAGGATGGACAGCTCCTACGAGCAGTACTTC.

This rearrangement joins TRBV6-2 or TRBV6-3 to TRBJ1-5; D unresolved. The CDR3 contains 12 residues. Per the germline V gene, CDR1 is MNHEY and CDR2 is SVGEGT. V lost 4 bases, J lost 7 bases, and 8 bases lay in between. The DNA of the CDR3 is TGTGCCAGCAGTTGGTCGGGGCAGCCCCAGCATTTT. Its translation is CASSWSGQPQHF.

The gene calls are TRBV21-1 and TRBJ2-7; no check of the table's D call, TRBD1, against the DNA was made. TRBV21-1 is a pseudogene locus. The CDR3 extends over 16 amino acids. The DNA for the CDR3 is TGTGCCAGCAGCAAAGCAACTTTGGGACAGGAGAACGAGCAGTACTTC. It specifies CASSKATLGQENEQYF.

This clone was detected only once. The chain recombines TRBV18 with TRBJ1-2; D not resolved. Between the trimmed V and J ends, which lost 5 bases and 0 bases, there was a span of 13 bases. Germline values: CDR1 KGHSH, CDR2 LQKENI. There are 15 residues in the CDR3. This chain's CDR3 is CASSALQSTNYGYTF. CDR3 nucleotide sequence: TGTGCCAGCTCAGCTTTACAGTCAACTAACTATGGCTACACCTTC.

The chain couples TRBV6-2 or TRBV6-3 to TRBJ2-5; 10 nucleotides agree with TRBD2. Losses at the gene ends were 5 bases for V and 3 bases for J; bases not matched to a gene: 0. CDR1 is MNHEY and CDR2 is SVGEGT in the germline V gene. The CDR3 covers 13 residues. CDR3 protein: CASSGLAEETQYF. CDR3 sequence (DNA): TGTGCCAGCAGTGGACTAGCGGAAGAGACCCAGTACTTC.

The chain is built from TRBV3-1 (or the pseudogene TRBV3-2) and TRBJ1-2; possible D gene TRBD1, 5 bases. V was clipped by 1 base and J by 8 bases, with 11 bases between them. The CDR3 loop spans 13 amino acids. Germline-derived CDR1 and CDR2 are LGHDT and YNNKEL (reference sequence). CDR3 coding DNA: TGTGCCAGCAGCCAAGTATCGGGGGAAGGCTACACCTTC. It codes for CASSQVSGEGYTF.

CDR3 loop: CAISGGLAESTDTQYF. CDR3 DNA: TGTGCCATCAGTGGGGGACTGGCGGAAAGCACAGATACGCAGTATTTT. The rearrangement uses TRBV10-3 and TRBJ2-3; D possibly corresponds to TRBD2 (6 bases). In germline, CDR1 is ENHRY, CDR2 SYGVKD. This CDR3 region has 16 residues. Trimming removed 4 bases at V and 0 bases at J, with 14 bases between.

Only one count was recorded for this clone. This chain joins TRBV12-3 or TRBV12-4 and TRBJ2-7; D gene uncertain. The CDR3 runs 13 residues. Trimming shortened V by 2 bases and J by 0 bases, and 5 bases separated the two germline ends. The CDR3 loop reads CASSLRSSYEQYF. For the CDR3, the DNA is TGTGCCAGCAGTTTACGCAGCTCCTACGAGCAGTACTTC.

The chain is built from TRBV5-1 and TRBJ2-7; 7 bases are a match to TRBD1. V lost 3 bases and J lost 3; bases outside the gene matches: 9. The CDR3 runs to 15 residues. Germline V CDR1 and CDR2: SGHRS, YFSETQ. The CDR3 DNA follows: TGCGCCAGCAGCTCACGACCGGGACAGATCTACGAGCAGTACTTC. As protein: CASSSRPGQIYEQYF.

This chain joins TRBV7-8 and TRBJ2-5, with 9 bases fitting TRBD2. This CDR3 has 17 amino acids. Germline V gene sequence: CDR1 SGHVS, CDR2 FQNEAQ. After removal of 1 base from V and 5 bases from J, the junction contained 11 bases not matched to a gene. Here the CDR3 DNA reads TGTGCCAGCAGCTTAGTGGGTCTGGCGGGAGGGGGGGAGACCCAGTACTTC. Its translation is CASSLVGLAGGGETQYF.

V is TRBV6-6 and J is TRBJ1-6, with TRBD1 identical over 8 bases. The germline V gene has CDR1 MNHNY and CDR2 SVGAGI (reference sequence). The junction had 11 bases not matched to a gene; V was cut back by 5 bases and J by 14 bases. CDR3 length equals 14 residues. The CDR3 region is CASSDRGQILSLHF. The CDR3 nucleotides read TGTGCCAGCAGTGACAGGGGACAGATCTTATCCCTCCACTTT.